The source of this TCR beta chain is a study of regulatory T cells in long-lasting Graves disease. Study-wide points: Segments TRBV28, TRBJ1-2 and TRBJ2-5 showed preferential usage in persistent disease. It is possible that accuracy was reduced by the small size of the sample.

Relying on iRepertoire HTBI primers and Arm-PCR of CDR3 regions, the team built TCR beta libraries. In the study's own analysis: Identification yielded 60 or so TRBV and more than 12 TRBJ segments across samples. TCRdb recomputed calls from the multiplex PCR reads with MiXCR, one row per CDR3 protein. These V and J calls are TCRdb output, not the study's own analysis. The sample lists about 400,000 distinct CDR3 sequences, about 16% occurring once. Time point meaning: newly diagnosed GD, antithyroid drugs for less than 3 months. PBMCs provided the RNA from which the TCR library was made. By American Thyroid Association guidelines, Graves' disease was diagnosed in the cohort. Looked up from germline, CDR1 is DFQATT and CDR2 is SNEGSKA (reference sequence). Trimming cost V 6 bases and J 3 bases, with 11 bases left between them. The CDR3 has 12 amino acids. This clonotype was seen ten or more times. Its antigen is unknown.

This specimen consisted of peripheral blood mononuclear cells (PBMCs), obtained at new diagnosis, from a patient treated with antithyroid drugs. This receptor was identified in a female donor with Graves disease. This chain connects TRBV20-1 to TRBJ2-5, with D unresolved. The CDR3 region has the DNA TGCAGTGCCGGGCCAGGCGAAGAGACCCAGTACTTC. This sequence encodes CSAGPGEETQYF.